The table lists the clone carrying this TCR beta chain with a few counts. This entry is derived from a study of blood T cell repertoires in COVID-19. Overall study: The United States, Italy and Spain provided the acute and convalescent COVID-19 samples. PBMCs, B-cell-depleted T cells, or T cells provided the cDNA or gDNA that made up the material.

Unmatched junction bases numbered 3, after V lost 4 bases and J lost 1 base. The CDR3 is 15 amino acids. Germline V CDR1 and CDR2: SGHRS, YFSETQ. Methods used by the authors: For nucleated cells, counts were estimated from reference gene primer amplification. Assay used: immunoSEQ multiplex PCR; TCRdb lists only in-frame clones, some missing. The V and J calls and the clone size are those of that table, but D and trimming were determined from the DNA. Here the sample spans about 300,000 clones, roughly 90% being singletons. J is TRBJ2-2 and V is TRBV5-1; 8 positions match TRBD1. This clonotype originated in a man younger than 35 who had recovered from COVID-19. The specimen sequenced was peripheral blood. CDR3 DNA: TGCGCCAGCAGCACCGGGACAGGGAACACCGGGGAGCTGTTTTTT. Translating it yields CASSTGTGNTGELFF.